This TCR beta chain was identified during a study of shared clonotypes between healthy human individuals. Study conclusions and caveats: Richness estimates generally favored naive over memory subsets. With several donors compared, around 4.7% of naive CD4 clonotypes were shared. Non-shared clonotypes had lower generation probabilities than clonotypes shared by all four sorted-subset donors.

Repertoires were generated with immunoSEQ multiplex PCR, while TCRdb's copy carries only in-frame clones and drops some. This table has about a million clones, about 77% appearing once. V lost 0 bases and J lost 1; bases outside the gene matches: 16. The CDR3 consists of 20 residues. Germline V CDR1 and CDR2: SGHRS, YFSETQ. With respect to this clone: Antigen unknown.

The study separated CD4+ cells into CD45RA+ naive and CD45RA-negative memory subsets. The material sequenced was memory CD4+ T cells sorted from blood. Subset specified: CD45RA-negative fraction. The receptor's source is a man younger than 35 in good health. The chain links TRBV5-1 to TRBJ2-5; the match to TRBD2 covers 9 bases. The CDR3 spells CASSLEARVWAGGPQETQYF. Written as DNA, the CDR3 is TGCGCCAGCAGCTTGGAGGCGCGTGTGTGGGCGGGAGGGCCCCAAGAGACCCAGTACTTC.